Shown below are 20 T cell receptor beta chains from a single sample sequenced in a study of T cells after yellow fever vaccination. Each CDR3 protein is one row after TCRdb ran MiXCR on the 5' RACE reads. The sample comprises 500,000 to 650,000 distinct CDR3 sequences, about 12% of which are singletons, and 14% to 15% rests with the top ten. The sequencing here drew on PBMCs, taken on the day of the yellow fever booster vaccination. The receptors come from a man aged 25 to 40 who received the YFV17D yellow fever vaccine.

This clonotype was observed a few times. The chain links TRBV20-1 to TRBJ1-1; D uncertain. The germline V and J ends were trimmed by 7 bases and 2 bases, with 2 bases remaining between them. Germline V CDR1 and CDR2: DFQATT, SNEGSKA (reference sequence). The length of the CDR3 is 9 residues. The CDR3 sequence is CSDNTEAFF. Written as DNA, the CDR3 is TGCAGTGATAACACTGAAGCTTTCTTT.

This clonotype came up many times. The chain links TRBV7-3 to TRBJ2-3, with 12 bases lining up with TRBD2. The CDR3 loop spans 16 amino acids. Germline V gene lookup returns CDR1 SGHTA and CDR2 FQGTGA. Trimming at V came to 4 bases and at J to 1 base, leaving 3 bases not matched to a gene. The CDR3 coding sequence is TGTGCCAGCAGCTCGACTAGCGGGAGCCGCACAGATACGCAGTATTTT. Amino acids: CASSSTSGSRTDTQYF. Based on the CDR3 plus reference TRBV7-3 and TRBJ2-3, the full variable domain is GAGVSQTPSNKVTEKGKYVELRCDPISGHTALYWYRQSLGQGPEFLIYFQGTGAADDSGLPNDRFFAVRPEGSVSTLKIQRTERGDSAVYLCASSSTSGSRTDTQYFGPGTRLTVL.

The chain carries TRBV4-3 and TRBJ2-3, with D possibly matching TRBD1 (6 bases). This CDR3 has 16 amino acids. Germline V gene data show CDR1 as LGHNA and CDR2 as YSLEER. V gave up 1 base and J gave up 1 base, with 12 bases separating them. CDR3 sequence (DNA): TGCGCCAGCAGCCAAGTGGCAGGGGACCGCACAGATACGCAGTATTTT. Protein: CASSQVAGDRTDTQYF.

This clonotype was seen many times. The chain recombines TRBV5-1 with TRBJ2-7, with 11 bases fitting TRBD2. The germline gives CDR1 SGHRS, CDR2 YFSETQ. The length of the CDR3 is 18 residues. The V and J ends lost 3 bases and 2 bases, in that order; junction bases with no gene match: 13. The CDR3 coding sequence is TGCGCCAGCAGCTCCCCCGGGACTAGCGGACTTACGACCTACGAGCAGTACTTC. Protein: CASSSPGTSGLTTYEQYF.

This clonotype was seen a handful of times. V is TRBV27 and J is TRBJ1-2; possibly TRBD1 for D (5 bases). The germline gives CDR1 MNHEY, CDR2 SMNVEV (reference sequence). The CDR3 length is 14 residues. V lost 7 bases, J lost 2 bases, and 14 bases lay in between. CDR3 bases: TGTGCCAGCAAACTGGGGGGGGAGAACTATGGCTACACCTTC. Amino acids: CASKLGGENYGYTF.

This clonotype was found a few times. This chain uses TRBV4-3 with TRBJ2-6, with D unresolved. CDR3 length: 16 residues. V was cut by 0 bases and J by 4 bases, with 10 bases left in between. Per germline, CDR1 LGHNA and CDR2 YSLEER. As DNA, the CDR3 is TGCGCCAGCAGCCAAGAGGCCGTACCCGGGGCCAACGTCCTGACTTTC. Translating gives CASSQEAVPGANVLTF.

This clonotype was recorded at least ten times. The V call is TRBV5-1, the J call TRBJ2-1; 11 bases fit TRBD2. The CDR3 sequence is 13 residues long. The germline V gene has CDR1 SGHRS and CDR2 YFSETQ. The J segment lost 7 bases and the V segment lost 3 bases, leaving 0 bases of the junction unmatched. CDR3 region: CASSSSGRNEQFF. CDR3 nucleotides: TGCGCCAGCAGCTCTAGCGGGAGGAATGAGCAGTTCTTC. The full variable domain, rest sourced from reference TRBV5-1 and TRBJ2-1, is KAGVTQTPRYLIKTRGQQVTLSCSPISGHRSVSWYQQTPGQGLQFLFEYFSETQRNKGNFPGRFSGRQFSNSRSEMNVSTLELGDSALYLCASSSSGRNEQFFGPGTRLTVL.

J is TRBJ2-7 and V is TRBV10-2; 12 bases map to TRBD1. V shed 7 bases, J shed 2 bases, and the junction held 6 bases outside the gene matches. The CDR3 has 15 amino acids. The germline V gene has CDR1 WSHSY and CDR2 SAAADI. DNA for the CDR3: TGCGCCAGCACTCCTGGGACAGGGGGCGCCTACGAGCAGTACTTC. Its translation: CASTPGTGGAYEQYF.

This clonotype was found a few times. The chain's CDR3 is CASSLYGGTEAFF. CDR3 bases: TGTGCCAGCAGCTTATACGGGGGGACTGAAGCTTTCTTT. The chain links TRBV7-2 to TRBJ1-1, with a tentative D call TRBD1 (5 bases). The CDR3 runs to 13 residues. Per the germline V gene, CDR1 is SGHTA and CDR2 is FQGNSA. V lost 2 bases to trimming and J lost 5 bases, with 9 bases between them.

The chain is built from TRBV10-3 and TRBJ2-1; D perhaps matches TRBD1 (6 bases). The germline CDR1 and CDR2 sequences are ENHRY and SYGVKD. CDR3 length equals 14 residues. The V and J ends lost 2 bases and 9 bases respectively, with 14 bases between them. CDR3 nucleotides: TGTGCCATCAGTGAGCTTCTGGCACAGGGTGAGCAGTTCTTC. It is translated as CAISELLAQGEQFF.

The chain is built from TRBV11-2 and TRBJ2-5, with 9 bases matching TRBD2. CDR1 and CDR2 (germline): SGHAT, FQNNGV. This CDR3 spans 14 amino acids. Trimming at V came to 5 bases and at J to 2 bases, leaving 3 bases not matched to a gene. The CDR3 loop is CASSRTSAQETQYF. The CDR3 bases are TGTGCCAGCAGCCGGACTAGCGCACAAGAGACCCAGTACTTC.

The rearrangement uses TRBV4-3 and TRBJ2-7; 9 nucleotides agree with TRBD1. This CDR3 has 14 residues. Germline lookup yields CDR1 LGHNA and CDR2 YSLEER. The V and J ends lost 1 base and 6 bases, in that order; junction bases with no gene match: 4. The CDR3 sequence is CASSQVGQGGEQYF. For the CDR3, the DNA is TGCGCCAGCAGCCAAGTGGGACAGGGAGGCGAGCAGTACTTC.

This clonotype showed up just a few times. CDR3 protein: CASSPSGHNYGYTF. As DNA, the CDR3 is TGTGCCAGCAGTCCTTCGGGACACAACTATGGCTACACCTTC. This sequence joins TRBV12-3 or TRBV12-4 and TRBJ1-2; D might be TRBD1 (6 bases). V gave up 5 bases and J gave up 2 bases, with 12 bases separating them. The CDR3 covers 14 residues.

The rearrangement uses TRBV28 and TRBJ2-5, with TRBD1 matching over 9 bases. The germline gives CDR1 MDHEN, CDR2 SYDVKM. The CDR3 length is 15 residues. V was clipped by 4 bases and J by 4 bases; unmatched bases: 7. The CDR3 DNA follows: TGTGCCAGCAGTTCTCCGGGACAGGGTGGAGAGACCCAGTACTTC. It translates to CASSSPGQGGETQYF.

There are a few counts of this clonotype. This sequence joins TRBV5-1 and TRBJ2-7, with 12 bases fitting TRBD2. CDR1 SGHRS and CDR2 YFSETQ come from the germline V gene. V was pared by 4 bases and J by 6 bases, with 17 bases of the junction left unmatched. The CDR3 length is 18 residues. The CDR3 nucleotides read TGCGCCAGCAGCGCGTGGCTGTCGACTAGCGGGAGATCGGGCGAGCAGTACTTC. It codes for CASSAWLSTSGRSGEQYF.

The V and J genes are TRBV4-2 and TRBJ2-6; weak D call: TRBD1 (6 bases). The CDR3 is 16 amino acids. V lost 1 base, J lost 2 bases, and 9 bases lay in between. Germline V lookup: CDR1 LGHNA, CDR2 YNFKEQ. The CDR3 sequence: CASSQAQGTGANVLTF. In nucleotides, the CDR3 is TGTGCCAGCAGCCAAGCTCAGGGGACTGGGGCCAACGTCCTGACTTTC.

V is TRBV7-9 and J is TRBJ1-2; no reliable D call. V was cut by 1 base and J by 4 bases, with 7 bases left in between. The CDR3 has 13 amino acids. Germline V lookup: CDR1 SEHNR, CDR2 FQNEAQ (reference sequence). CDR3 in DNA: TGTGCCAGCAGCTTAGGGGAGGGCTATGGCTACACCTTC. Protein: CASSLGEGYGYTF.

The chain combines TRBV4-1 with TRBJ1-2; 9 bases align to TRBD1. The junction had 3 bases not matched to a gene; V was cut back by 0 bases and J by 4 bases. The germline V gene has CDR1 MGHRA and CDR2 YSYEKL. This CDR3 is 15 amino acids long. CDR3 sequence (DNA): TGCGCCAGCAGCCAAGACCGGGACAGGGCCTATGGCTACACCTTC. Translation: CASSQDRDRAYGYTF.

This clonotype was recorded a few times. The gene calls are TRBV2 and TRBJ1-5; TRBD1 aligns across 7 bases. The CDR3 loop spans 14 amino acids. Germline CDR1 and CDR2: SNHLY and FYNNEI. V lost 6 bases to trimming and J lost 3 bases; unmatched junction nucleotides: 5. Here the CDR3 reads CASSRDRHNQPQHF. CDR3 DNA sequence: TGTGCCAGCAGCCGGGACAGACACAATCAGCCCCAGCATTTT. Supplemented by reference TRBV2 and TRBJ1-5, the full variable domain reads EPEVTQTPSHQVTQMGQEVILRCVPISNHLYFYWYRQILGQKVEFLVSFYNNEISEKSEIFDDQFSVERPDGSNFTLKIRSTKLEDSAMYFCASSRDRHNQPQHFGDGTRLSIL.

The gene calls are TRBV5-6 and TRBJ2-7, with D perhaps TRBD1 or TRBD2 (5 bases each). Germline lookup yields CDR1 SGHDT and CDR2 YYEEEE. The CDR3 sequence is 15 residues long. Trimming left V 4 bases short and J 0 bases short, with 14 bases between. The DNA for the CDR3 is TGTGCCAGCAGCGCCGGGACGGCAAGCTCCTACGAGCAGTACTTC. Amino acid sequence: CASSAGTASSYEQYF.